One and the same sample provided the 28 T cell receptor beta chains below, sequenced in a study of regulatory T cells in long-lasting Graves disease. Described time point: newly diagnosed GD, antithyroid drugs for less than 3 months. The TCR library was made from RNA extracted from PBMCs. Arm-PCR of CDR3 regions and iRepertoire HTBI primers were used to build TCR beta libraries. MiXCR, applied by TCRdb to the multiplex PCR reads, yields one record per CDR3 protein. The data show 350,000 to 500,000 distinct CDR3 sequences, around 15% seen once. These data are also associated with another study on T cells in Graves' hyperthyroidism and ophthalmopathy.

Sequences were derived from peripheral blood mononuclear cells (PBMCs), sampled at new diagnosis, from a patient treated with antithyroid drugs. The receptors here all came from a woman aged 45-60 years with Graves disease.

This clonotype is a singleton in its sample. Germline is not matched at one junction end, which may reflect a read error. This chain joins TRBV6-4 and TRBJ2-1; D is unresolved. CDR3 length: 12 amino acids. CDR1 is MRHNA and CDR2 is SNTAGT in the germline V gene. The CDR3 loop reads CASNDDNNEQFF. For the CDR3, the DNA is TGTGCCAGCAATGACGACAACAATGAGCAGTTCTTC.

The sample holds many counts of this clonotype. The chain has TRBV20-1 and TRBJ2-5, with a possible D match to TRBD2 (5 bases). Germline assignment: CDR1 DFQATT and CDR2 SNEGSKA (reference sequence). This CDR3 is built from 12 residues. With 6 bases removed from V and 5 bases from J, the gap between germline ends came to 13 bases. The CDR3 sequence: CSAARGVETQYF. The CDR3 nucleotides are TGCAGTGCCGCTCGGGGAGTCGAGACCCAGTACTTC.

This chain joins TRBV7-2 and TRBJ2-1; 13 bases fit TRBD2. This CDR3 spans 21 amino acids. The ends lost 1 base at V and 6 bases at J; junction bases unmatched: 18. Germline V gene data show CDR1 as SGHTA and CDR2 as FQGNSA. The CDR3 here is CASSLDSGLAGDYGTSNEQFF. CDR3 in DNA: TGTGCCAGCAGCTTAGACTCCGGACTAGCGGGAGACTACGGAACTAGCAATGAGCAGTTCTTC. Filled out from reference TRBV7-2 and TRBJ2-1, the complete variable domain reads GAGVSQSPSNKVTEKGKDVELRCDPISGHTALYWYRQSLGQGLEFLIYFQGNSAPDKSGLPSDRFSAERTGGSVSTLTIQRTQQEDSAVYLCASSLDSGLAGDYGTSNEQFFGPGTRLTVL.

This clonotype was found many times. The chain recombines TRBV6-1 with TRBJ1-2, with D perhaps matching TRBD1 (5 bases). CDR3 length equals 13 residues. The germline gives CDR1 MNHNS, CDR2 SASEGT. Trimming removed 8 bases from V and 2 bases from J, with 12 bases in between. The CDR3 loop is CASWQGRNYGYTF. The CDR3 region has the DNA TGTGCCAGCTGGCAGGGTAGGAACTATGGCTACACCTTC.

Many counts were recorded for this clonotype. The V gene is TRBV2, the J gene TRBJ1-2; D uncertain. V gave up 2 bases and J gave up 8 bases, with 12 bases separating them. Germline-derived CDR1 and CDR2 are SNHLY and FYNNEI. CDR3 length equals 13 residues. The CDR3 nucleotides are TGTGCCAGCAGTGAACGACCCGTTGGAGGCTACACCTTC. It yields the protein CASSERPVGGYTF. The full variable domain, in which reference TRBV2 and TRBJ1-2 provide the parts outside the CDR3, is EPEVTQTPSHQVTQMGQEVILRCVPISNHLYFYWYRQILGQKVEFLVSFYNNEISEKSEIFDDQFSVERPDGSNFTLKIRSTKLEDSAMYFCASSERPVGGYTFGSGTRLTVV.

The sample holds many counts of this clonotype. V gene TRBV27 combines with J gene TRBJ2-1, with 9 bases identical to TRBD2. V lost 5 bases and J lost 12; bases outside the gene matches: 14. The germline gives CDR1 MNHEY, CDR2 SMNVEV (reference sequence). CDR3 length equals 15 residues. DNA of the CDR3: TGTGCCAGCAGTATTAGCGGGAGCGGGGTTCAGGGGCAGTTCTTC. It yields the protein CASSISGSGVQGQFF.

The chain employs TRBV7-2 and TRBJ1-6; D unclear. Trimming took 3 bases from V and 0 from J, leaving 0 bases between them. CDR3 length equals 13 residues. The germline CDR1 and CDR2 sequences are SGHTA and FQGNSA. The CDR3 loop reads CASSFSYNSPLHF. The CDR3 region has the DNA TGTGCCAGCAGCTTCTCCTATAATTCACCCCTCCACTTT.

This clonotype was observed at least ten times. V and J are TRBV10-3 and TRBJ2-1, with TRBD1 identical over 7 bases. Germline lookup yields CDR1 ENHRY and CDR2 SYGVKD. Trimming cost V 6 bases and J 3 bases; bases outside gene matches: 5. The CDR3 has 14 amino acids. CDR3 DNA: TGTGCCATCAGAGAGGGGACAGTCTACAATGAGCAGTTCTTC. This gives the protein CAIREGTVYNEQFF.

This clonotype came up many times. The CDR3 sequence: CASSARGRYNQPQHF. The CDR3 DNA reads as TGTGCCAGCAGTGCCAGGGGGAGATACAATCAGCCCCAGCATTTT. V gene TRBV28 combines with J gene TRBJ1-5; TRBD1 agrees at 7 bases. Germline V gene data show CDR1 as MDHEN and CDR2 as SYDVKM. V lost 5 bases, J lost 3 bases, and 7 bases stayed unmatched. CDR3 size: 15 residues.

The rearrangement joins TRBV4-1 to TRBJ2-3; unclear D gene. V shed 3 bases and J shed 2 bases, with 9 bases lying between them. Germline CDR1 MGHRA, CDR2 YSYEKL. This CDR3 has 14 residues. CDR3: CASSHPLITDTQYF. The DNA of the CDR3 is TGCGCCAGCAGCCACCCACTCATCACAGATACGCAGTATTTT.

This clonotype was seen only a few times. This rearrangement joins TRBV20-1 to TRBJ2-7; unclear D gene. V was clipped by 0 bases and J by 9 bases, with 9 bases between them. This CDR3 is built from 11 residues. CDR1 and CDR2 (germline): DFQATT, SNEGSKA (reference sequence). CDR3: CSAREGWGQYF. The CDR3 bases are TGCAGTGCTAGAGAGGGGTGGGGGCAGTACTTC.

In its sample, this clonotype was seen many times. The V and J genes are TRBV29-1 and TRBJ2-1, with D perhaps TRBD2 (6 bases). This CDR3 comprises 16 residues. V dropped 1 base and J dropped 1 base, with 14 bases sitting between them. The germline gives CDR1 SQVTM, CDR2 ANQGSEA. The CDR3 sequence: CSVEATRPHSYNEQFF. The CDR3 DNA sequence: TGCAGCGTTGAAGCGACTAGACCTCATTCCTACAATGAGCAGTTCTTC.

The sample holds a few counts of this clonotype. The chain is built from TRBV5-1 and TRBJ2-5; TRBD1 matches 8 bases. This CDR3 has 14 amino acids. Per germline, CDR1 SGHRS and CDR2 YFSETQ. V dropped 3 bases and J dropped 2; count of bases not matched to a gene: 3. The CDR3 coding sequence is TGCGCCAGCAGCTCCGGGGACAGGCAAGAGACCCAGTACTTC. It is translated as CASSSGDRQETQYF.

There are a few counts of this clonotype. The genes are TRBV7-3 and TRBJ2-7; D is undetermined. The CDR3 length is 15 residues. Trimming removed 3 bases at V and 3 bases at J, with 15 bases between. CDR1 SGHTA and CDR2 FQGTGA come from the germline V gene. The CDR3 here is CASSLFGKDYYEQYF. The CDR3 DNA is TGTGCCAGCAGCTTGTTCGGAAAGGATTACTACGAGCAGTACTTC.

The chain is built from TRBV6-2 or TRBV6-3 and TRBJ2-3; 12 bases fit TRBD2. V lost 5 bases and J lost 0; bases outside the gene matches: 24. Looked up from germline, CDR1 is MNHEY and CDR2 is SVGEGT. This CDR3 has 23 amino acids. The DNA of the CDR3 is TGTGCCAGCAGTAACTGGACTAGCGGGGTCCCAGTACGGGCATACCTTAGCACAGATACGCAGTATTTT. Its translation: CASSNWTSGVPVRAYLSTDTQYF.

This clonotype occurred many times. CDR3 region: CASSPPKSSYNEQFF. The CDR3 coding sequence is TGCGCCAGCAGCCCACCGAAAAGCTCCTACAATGAGCAGTTCTTC. This rearrangement joins TRBV5-1 to TRBJ2-1; D ambiguous. Germline-derived CDR1 and CDR2 are SGHRS and YFSETQ. The CDR3 contains 15 residues. V gave up 4 bases and J gave up 0 bases, with 11 bases separating them.

This clonotype was seen a handful of times. V is TRBV28 and J is TRBJ2-1, with D possibly TRBD2 on 5 matching bases. Trimming left V 8 bases short and J 7 bases short, with 18 bases between. CDR1 and CDR2 (germline): MDHEN, SYDVKM. This CDR3 spans 14 amino acids. For the CDR3, the DNA is TGTGCCAGCCTACTAGAGGGTCGTTGGAATGAGCAGTTCTTC. It codes for CASLLEGRWNEQFF.

This clonotype was recorded at least ten times. The chain recombines TRBV11-2 with TRBJ1-1; weak D call: TRBD1 (6 bases). This CDR3 region has 11 residues. The germline gives CDR1 SGHAT, CDR2 FQNNGV. The V end lost 8 bases, the J end lost 6 bases, and 10 bases lay between the germline ends. This CDR3 reads CASGNRAEAFF. In DNA, the CDR3 is TGTGCCAGCGGTAACAGGGCTGAAGCTTTCTTT.

In this sample, this clonotype turned up many times. The chain links TRBV6-1 to TRBJ2-7; D possibly corresponds to TRBD1 (6 bases). The germline V gene has CDR1 MNHNS and CDR2 SASEGT. CDR3 length equals 15 residues. The V and J ends lost 6 bases and 2 bases respectively, with 17 bases between them. The CDR3 reads CASSGLGTTPYEQYF. As DNA, the CDR3 is TGTGCCAGCAGCGGACTCGGGACAACACCCTACGAGCAGTACTTC.

Comments on this clonotype: This may be a read error: a much more frequent sequence differs by one nucleotide. This chain links TRBV7-2 with TRBJ2-1, with D perhaps TRBD2 (5 bases). The ends were cut back, 1 base at V and 1 base at J, with 11 bases in the middle. Germline V lookup: CDR1 SGHTA, CDR2 FQGNSA. This CDR3 contains 16 residues. CDR3 sequence (DNA): TGTGCCAGCAGCTTAGTTTGGACTGGGTCCTACAATGAGCAGTTCTTC. Its protein is CASSLVWTGSYNEQFF.

This clonotype was counted at least ten times. The CDR3 DNA reads as TGTGCCAGCAGCTTAGACTGGGACCAGCAGTTCTTC. Its protein product is CASSLDWDQQFF. This chain links TRBV7-2 with TRBJ2-1, with D perhaps assigned TRBD1 or TRBD2 (5 bases each). V was cut by 1 base and J by 11 bases, with 9 bases left in between. CDR1 is SGHTA, CDR2 FQGNSA, per germline. CDR3 length: 12 residues.

The sample holds many counts of this clonotype. The V gene is TRBV28, the J gene TRBJ2-7; weak D call: TRBD1 (7 bases). Trimming stripped 6 bases from V and 3 bases from J, with 27 bases between. In germline, CDR1 is MDHEN, CDR2 SYDVKM. CDR3 length: 18 amino acids. The CDR3 DNA is TGTGCCAGCAGCACTAGCTGGGGTCGACAGGGCCCCCTCTACGAGCAGTACTTC. Protein product: CASSTSWGRQGPLYEQYF.

A few counts support this clonotype. The chain recombines TRBV6-1 with TRBJ2-5; 12 nucleotides line up with TRBD2. Germline V lookup: CDR1 MNHNS, CDR2 SASEGT. The CDR3 is 14 residues long. Trimming at V came to 6 bases and at J to 4 bases, leaving 3 bases not matched to a gene. In nucleotides, the CDR3 is TGTGCCAGCAGGACTAGCGGGAGACGAGAGACCCAGTACTTC. It codes for CASRTSGRRETQYF.

This clonotype has only a few counts. This chain links TRBV4-1 with TRBJ2-7; 8 nucleotides match TRBD1. The CDR3 extends over 15 amino acids. Germline CDR1 reads MGHRA; CDR2 reads YSYEKL. V lost 1 base and J lost 5; bases outside the gene matches: 7. The CDR3 DNA is TGCGCCAGCAGCCAAGTTGGGGCAGGGGGCCACGAGCAGTACTTC. Amino acids: CASSQVGAGGHEQYF.

This clonotype was observed a few times. This may come from a read error, since a much larger clone is one base off. The V gene is TRBV18, the J gene TRBJ1-1, with D unresolved. CDR3 length equals 14 residues. Trimming left V 3 bases short and J 1 base short, with 9 bases between. Per the germline V gene, CDR1 is KGHSH and CDR2 is LQKENI. CDR3 DNA sequence: TGTGCCAGCTCACCCAACGGGCGGAACACTGAAGCTTTCTTT. It yields the protein CASSPNGRNTEAFF.

This clonotype came up many times. The chain recombines TRBV2 with TRBJ1-5; D possibly corresponds to TRBD1 (5 bases). Trimming pared 6 bases from V and 0 bases from J, leaving 9 bases between. Germline CDR1 SNHLY, CDR2 FYNNEI. The CDR3 runs 14 residues. This chain's CDR3 is CASRGTHSNQPQHF. The CDR3 DNA reads as TGTGCCAGCAGAGGGACCCATAGCAATCAGCCCCAGCATTTT.

The sample holds a few counts of this clonotype. The V and J genes are TRBV24-1 and TRBJ1-5; 8 bases line up with TRBD1. There are 14 residues in the CDR3. CDR1 is KGHDR, CDR2 SFDVKD, per germline. V trimming: 5 bases; J trimming: 4 bases; junction bases outside the gene matches: 3. The CDR3 region has the DNA TGTGCCACCAGTGTTAGGGACAGGAATCAGCCCCAGCATTTT. Translated, it gives CATSVRDRNQPQHF.

This clonotype has ten or more counts. V gene TRBV27 combines with J gene TRBJ2-1; 7 bases agree with TRBD2. Trimming removed 0 bases from V and 9 bases from J; junction bases left unmatched: 8. The germline CDR1 and CDR2 sequences are MNHEY and SMNVEV (reference sequence). The CDR3 totals 15 residues. The CDR3 spells CASSLSGGSPPEQFF. The CDR3 nucleotides are TGTGCCAGCAGTTTATCGGGCGGGAGCCCTCCTGAGCAGTTCTTC.